This T cell receptor (beta chain) was found in a study of blood T cell repertoires in COVID-19. For recovered donors of Cohort 3, there were two negative PCRs, clearance, or symptom resolution. Sequenced by immunoSEQ multiplex PCR; TCRdb stores in-frame clones only, minus some. The table records about 220,000 clones, about four fifths of them present only once. Germline V CDR1 and CDR2: SGHTA, FQGTGA. The CDR3 has 16 residues. Trimming removed 5 bases from V and 2 bases from J; junction bases left unmatched: 8. The TCR sequence derives from a woman in her fifties or sixties who had recovered from COVID-19. Source material: PBMCs or T cells enriched from blood (not recorded which). This rearrangement joins TRBV7-3 to TRBJ2-5; 10 bases line up with TRBD2. CDR3 sequence (DNA): TGTGCCAGCAGCCCTTCCCCACTAGCGGGGCAAGAGACCCAGTACTTC. Encoded protein: CASSPSPLAGQETQYF. The complete variable domain, with remaining parts taken from reference TRBV7-3 and TRBJ2-5, reads GAGVSQTPSNKVTEKGKYVELRCDPISGHTALYWYRQSLGQGPEFLIYFQGTGAADDSGLPNDRFFAVRPEGSVSTLKIQRTERGDSAVYLCASSPSPLAGQETQYFGPGTRLLVL.